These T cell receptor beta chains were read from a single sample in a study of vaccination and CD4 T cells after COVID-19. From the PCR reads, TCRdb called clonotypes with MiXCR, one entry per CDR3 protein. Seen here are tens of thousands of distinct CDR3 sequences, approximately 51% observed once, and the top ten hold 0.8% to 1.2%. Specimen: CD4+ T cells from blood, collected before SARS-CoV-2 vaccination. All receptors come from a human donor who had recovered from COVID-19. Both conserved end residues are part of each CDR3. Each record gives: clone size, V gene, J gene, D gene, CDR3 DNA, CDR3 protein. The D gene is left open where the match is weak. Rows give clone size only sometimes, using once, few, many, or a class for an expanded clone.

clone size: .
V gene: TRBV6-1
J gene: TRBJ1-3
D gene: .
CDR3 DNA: TGTGCCAGCAGCCCTCATAGATCTGGAAACACCATATATTTT
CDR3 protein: CASSPHRSGNTIYF

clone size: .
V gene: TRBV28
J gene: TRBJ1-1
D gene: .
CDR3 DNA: TGTGCCAGCAGTATTCCAGGGCCGGGAACTGAAGCTTTCTTT
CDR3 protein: CASSIPGPGTEAFF

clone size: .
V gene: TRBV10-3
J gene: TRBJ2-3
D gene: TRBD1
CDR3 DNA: TGTGCCATCGGTTGGGACAGAGACACAGATACGCAGTATTTT
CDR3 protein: CAIGWDRDTDTQYF

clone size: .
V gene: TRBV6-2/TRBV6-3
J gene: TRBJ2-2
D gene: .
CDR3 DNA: TGTGCCAGCACCCTGGACGGAGCCAGTACCGGGGAGCTGTTTTTT
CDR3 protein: CASTLDGASTGELFF

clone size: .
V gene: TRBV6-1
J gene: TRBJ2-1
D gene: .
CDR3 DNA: TGTGCCAGCATGGACGCCGGTCGGTGGTTCTTC
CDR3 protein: CASMDAGRWFF

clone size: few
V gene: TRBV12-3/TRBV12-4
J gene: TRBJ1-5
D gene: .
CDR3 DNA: TGTGCCAGCAGTCGATTCCTTTTCCAGGGTGGTCAGCCCCAGCATTTT
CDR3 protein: CASSRFLFQGGQPQHF

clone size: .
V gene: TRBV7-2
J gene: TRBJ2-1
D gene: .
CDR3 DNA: TGTGCCAGCAGCTTGAGCAGGGGATATGAGCAGTTCTTC
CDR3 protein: CASSLSRGYEQFF

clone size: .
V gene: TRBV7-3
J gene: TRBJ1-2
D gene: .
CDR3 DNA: TGTGCCAGCAGCTTAACTGGAATAGAAGGCTACACCTTC
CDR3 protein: CASSLTGIEGYTF

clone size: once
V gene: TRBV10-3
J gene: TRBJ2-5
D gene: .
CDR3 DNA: TGTGCCATCAGTGCCCTTAAGGGTAGCGGCCAAGAGACCCAGTACTTC
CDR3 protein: CAISALKGSGQETQYF

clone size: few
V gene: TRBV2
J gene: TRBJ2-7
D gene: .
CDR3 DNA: TGTGCCAGCAGACGGGACTTGAGCTCCTACGAGCAGTACTTC
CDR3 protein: CASRRDLSSYEQYF

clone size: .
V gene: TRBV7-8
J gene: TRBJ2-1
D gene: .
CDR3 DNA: TGTGCCAGCAGCCTTTACGGGGCCTTCGTCCGCCCGGACAATGAGCAGTTCTTC
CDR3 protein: CASSLYGAFVRPDNEQFF

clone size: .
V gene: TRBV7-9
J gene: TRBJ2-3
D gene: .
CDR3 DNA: TGTGCCAGCAGCTTTCCTGCAGCAGATACGCAGTATTTT
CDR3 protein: CASSFPAADTQYF

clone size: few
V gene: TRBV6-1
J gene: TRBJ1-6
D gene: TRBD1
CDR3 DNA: TGTGCCAGCAGGAGGGACAGGGGTAATTCACCCCTCCACTTT
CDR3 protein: CASRRDRGNSPLHF

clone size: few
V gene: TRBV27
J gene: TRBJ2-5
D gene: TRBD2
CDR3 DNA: TGTGCCAGCAGTTCTCATACTAGCGGGATTGATGAGACCCAGTACTTC
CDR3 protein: CASSSHTSGIDETQYF

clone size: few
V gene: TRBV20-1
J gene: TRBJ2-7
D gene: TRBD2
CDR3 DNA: TGCAGTGCTAGAGGACAGGGAGGGCTAGCGGGAGACCTGGGCGAGCAGTACTTC
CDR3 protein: CSARGQGGLAGDLGEQYF

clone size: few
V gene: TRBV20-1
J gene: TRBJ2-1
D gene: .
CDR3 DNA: TGCAGTGCTAGAGATCTGGCCAAAAGGGTTTCAGACAATGAGCAGTTCTTC
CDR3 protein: CSARDLAKRVSDNEQFF

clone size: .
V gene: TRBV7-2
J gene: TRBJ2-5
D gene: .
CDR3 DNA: TGTGCCAGCAGCTCCCGTTGGGAGGACCGGGAGACCCAGTACTTC
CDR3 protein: CASSSRWEDRETQYF

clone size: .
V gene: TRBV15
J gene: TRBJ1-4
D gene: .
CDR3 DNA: TGTGCCACCAGCAGAGATAGCCAGGGCGAGGAGGAAAAACTGTTTTTT
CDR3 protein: CATSRDSQGEEEKLFF

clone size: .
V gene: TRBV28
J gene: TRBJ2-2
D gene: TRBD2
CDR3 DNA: TGTGCCAGCAAGAACGCGGGAGTAAGGGCCGGGGAGCTGTTTTTT
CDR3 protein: CASKNAGVRAGELFF

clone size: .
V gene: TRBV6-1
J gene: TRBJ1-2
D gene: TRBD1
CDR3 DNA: TGTGCCAGCAGCTCCCGGACAGGGAACTATGGCTACACCTTC
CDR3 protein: CASSSRTGNYGYTF

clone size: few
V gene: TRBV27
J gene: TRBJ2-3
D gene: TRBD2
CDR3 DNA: TGTGCCAGCAGTTCAACCCCCCAGGGAGGGGTAGATACGCAGTATTTT
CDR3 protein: CASSSTPQGGVDTQYF

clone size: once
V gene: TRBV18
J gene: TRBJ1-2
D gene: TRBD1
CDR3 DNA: TGTGCCAGCTCAACCGGACAGGGGGCACACTATGGCTACACCTTC
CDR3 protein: CASSTGQGAHYGYTF

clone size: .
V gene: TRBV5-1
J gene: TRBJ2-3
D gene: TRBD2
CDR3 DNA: TGCGCCAGCAGCTTGGAAGGACTAGGGTCAGATACGCAGTATTTT
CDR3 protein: CASSLEGLGSDTQYF

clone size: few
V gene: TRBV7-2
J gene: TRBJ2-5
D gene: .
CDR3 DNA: TGTGCCAGCAGCTTAGGCCTGCTTGGGCAAGAGACCCAGTACTTC
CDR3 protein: CASSLGLLGQETQYF

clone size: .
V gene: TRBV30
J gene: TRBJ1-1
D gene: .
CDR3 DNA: TGTGCCTGGCAAGGGGTGGTAGGCACTGAAGCTTTCTTT
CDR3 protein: CAWQGVVGTEAFF

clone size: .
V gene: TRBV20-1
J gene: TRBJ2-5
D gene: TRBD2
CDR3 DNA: TGCAGTGCCGAAGCGGGGACTAGCGGGAGGAGGGGGGAGACCCAGTACTTC
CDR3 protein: CSAEAGTSGRRGETQYF

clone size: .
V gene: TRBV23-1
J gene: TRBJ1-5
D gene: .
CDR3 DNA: TGCGCCAGCAGTCAATCGGAGCTCTATGGCAATCAGCCCCAGCATTTT
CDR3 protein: CASSQSELYGNQPQHF

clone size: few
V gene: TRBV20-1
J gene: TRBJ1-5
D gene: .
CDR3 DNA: TGCAGTGCTAGGAATCGAAATCAGCCCCAGCATTTT
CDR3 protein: CSARNRNQPQHF

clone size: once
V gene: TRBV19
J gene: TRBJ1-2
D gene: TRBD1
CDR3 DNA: TGTGCCAGTAGTGTGGGACAGGGGCTTAACTATGGCTACACCTTC
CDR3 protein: CASSVGQGLNYGYTF

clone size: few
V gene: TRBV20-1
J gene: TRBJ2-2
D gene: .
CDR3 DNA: TGCAGTGCTAGAGTGCGGGAAAAGCTGTTTTTT
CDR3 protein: CSARVREKLFF

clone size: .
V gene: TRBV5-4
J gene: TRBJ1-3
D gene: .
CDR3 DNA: TGTGCCAGCAGAAGTCCCCCTGGAAACACCATATATTTT
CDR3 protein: CASRSPPGNTIYF

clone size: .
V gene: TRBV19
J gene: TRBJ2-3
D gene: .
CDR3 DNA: TGTGCCAGTAGTATATTGGCCCCCACCGGCACAGATACGCAGTATTTT
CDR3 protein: CASSILAPTGTDTQYF

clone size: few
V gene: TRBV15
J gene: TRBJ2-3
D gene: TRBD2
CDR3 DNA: TGTGCCACCAGCAGAGATCGGGAGGCTAGCGGGAGTCGCGCAGATACGCAGTATTTT
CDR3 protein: CATSRDREASGSRADTQYF